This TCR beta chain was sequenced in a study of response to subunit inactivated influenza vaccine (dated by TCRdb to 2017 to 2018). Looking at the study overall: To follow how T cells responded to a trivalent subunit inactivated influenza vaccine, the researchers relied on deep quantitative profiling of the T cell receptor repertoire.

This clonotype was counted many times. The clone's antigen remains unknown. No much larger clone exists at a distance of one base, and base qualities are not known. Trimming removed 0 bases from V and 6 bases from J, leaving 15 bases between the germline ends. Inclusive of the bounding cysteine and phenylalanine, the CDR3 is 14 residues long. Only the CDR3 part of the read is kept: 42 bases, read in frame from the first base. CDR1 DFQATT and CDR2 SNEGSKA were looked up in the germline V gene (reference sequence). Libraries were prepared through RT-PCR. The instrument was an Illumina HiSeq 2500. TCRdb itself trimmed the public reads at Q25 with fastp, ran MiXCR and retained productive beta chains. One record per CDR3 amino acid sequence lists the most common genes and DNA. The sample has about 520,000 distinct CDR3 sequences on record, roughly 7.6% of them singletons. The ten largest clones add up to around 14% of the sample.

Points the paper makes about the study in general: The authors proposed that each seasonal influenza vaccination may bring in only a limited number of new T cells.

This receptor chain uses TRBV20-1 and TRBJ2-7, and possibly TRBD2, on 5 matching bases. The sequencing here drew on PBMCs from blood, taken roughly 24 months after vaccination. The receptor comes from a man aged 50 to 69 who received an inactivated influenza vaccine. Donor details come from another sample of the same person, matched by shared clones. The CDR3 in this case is CSARDRPRRGEQYF. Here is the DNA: TGCAGTGCTAGAGATAGGCCCCGTCGGGGCGAGCAGTACTTC.